This record concerns one T cell receptor beta chain sequence. Its matching antigen is unknown. The V gene's germline CDR1 is SGHTA and CDR2 FQGNSA. The CDR3 length is 14 residues. Unmatched junction bases numbered 5, after V lost 5 bases and J lost 5 bases. This entry is derived from a study of cytomegalovirus exposure and HLA in healthy donors. A multiplex PCR was run with 60 Vbeta primers and 13 Jbeta primers. Using immunoSEQ multiplex PCR, the repertoire was profiled, and TCRdb retains in-frame clones only, with some absent. The table lists 150,000 to 200,000 clones, about 81% of them singletons. The study's findings and limits: The classifier reportedly diagnosed cytomegalovirus status with high specificity and sensitivity.

The chain employs TRBV7-2 and TRBJ1-4, with 7 bases aligning to TRBD1. Sequences were obtained from PBMCs. The sequence derives from a woman between 18 and 30 years old in good health and CMV-seropositive. CDR3 region: CASSPRGSNEKLFF. CDR3 DNA sequence: TGTGCCAGCAGCCCCAGGGGGTCGAATGAAAAACTGTTTTTT.